This TCR beta chain was sequenced in a study of blood T cell repertoires in COVID-19. Across the study: Acute and convalescent COVID-19 samples came from the United States, Italy and Spain. In each case, the material was cDNA or gDNA derived from T cells, B-cell-depleted T cells, or PBMCs.

CDR1 is MRHNA, CDR2 SNTAGT, per germline. The CDR3 covers 15 residues. J gave up 6 bases and V 4 bases, and 8 bases lay outside the gene matches. Source study methods: Estimates of nucleated cell counts were drawn from the amplification of reference gene primers. Sequencing used immunoSEQ multiplex PCR; TCRdb keeps in-frame clones, though not all of them. That table gives V, J and clone size, and the DNA gave D and trimming. The sample carries under 200,000 clones, around four fifths recorded once. This receptor was obtained from a man aged 65-85 years with acute or convalescent COVID-19. Material for sequencing was peripheral blood. The chain is built from TRBV6-4 and TRBJ2-1, with 8 bases matching TRBD2. The CDR3 bases are TGTGCCAGCAGTGCCCGAGCGGGAGTTTCCAATGAGCAGTTCTTC. It codes for CASSARAGVSNEQFF.